A selection of T cell receptor beta chains follows, all from one sample in a study of regulatory T cells in long-lasting Graves disease. Using its own MiXCR run on the multiplex PCR reads, TCRdb lists one record per CDR3 protein. In the table there are about 430,000 distinct CDR3 sequences, under 25% of which are singletons. The sample here was peripheral blood mononuclear cells (PBMCs), taken when the disease was refractory, from a patient treated with antithyroid drugs. The source is a female donor with Graves disease. Both conserved end residues are part of each CDR3. A D gene is named only where the DNA matches it firmly. Some rows mark clone size as missing; the rest say once, few, many or name a class of expanded clone.

>few|TRBV9|TRBD1|TRBJ1-6
CASQGGRNSPLHF
TGTGCCAGCCAGGGGGGAAGGAATTCACCCCTCCACTTT
>many|TRBV28|TRBD1|TRBJ2-7
CASIGGASSYEQYF
TGTGCCAGCATAGGGGGCGCGTCATCCTACGAGCAGTACTTC
>.|TRBV28|.|TRBJ2-1
CASSVTSSYNEQFF
TGTGCCAGCAGTGTAACATCCTCCTACAATGAGCAGTTCTTC
>.|TRBV25-1|TRBD2|TRBJ2-1
CASAEELAGMNEQFF
TGTGCCAGCGCCGAGGAGCTAGCGGGAATGAATGAGCAGTTCTTC
>few|TRBV20-1|TRBD2|TRBJ2-7
CSASSLAGGPIYEQYF
TGCAGTGCTAGTTCGCTAGCGGGAGGACCGATCTACGAGCAGTACTTC
>few|TRBV15|.|TRBJ2-5
CATSRVQSETQYF
TGTGCCACCAGCAGAGTTCAGTCCGAGACCCAGTACTTC
>.|TRBV12-3/TRBV12-4|.|TRBJ1-6
CASNLREGSPLHF
TGTGCCAGCAACCTACGGGAGGGTTCACCCCTCCACTTT
>few|TRBV30|TRBD1|TRBJ1-2
CAWSPGQGLGYTF
TGTGCCTGGTCGCCGGGACAGGGGCTTGGCTACACCTTC
>few|TRBV5-1|TRBD2|TRBJ2-7
CASSLDVTSGRVSYEQYF
TGCGCCAGCAGCTTGGATGTGACTAGCGGGAGGGTCTCCTACGAGCAGTACTTC
>many|TRBV28|.|TRBJ1-2
CASSWPASNYGYTF
TGTGCCAGCAGTTGGCCCGCATCTAACTATGGCTACACCTTC
>many|TRBV28|TRBD1|TRBJ1-2
CASRKQGVYGYTF
TGTGCCAGCAGAAAACAGGGGGTCTATGGCTACACCTTC
>.|TRBV28|TRBD2|TRBJ2-1
CASSLEASGRGNEQFF
TGTGCCAGCAGCTTGGAGGCTAGCGGGAGGGGTAATGAGCAGTTCTTC
>many|TRBV6-5|.|TRBJ1-1
CASSLVSGNTEAFF
TGTGCCAGCAGTTTAGTTAGCGGGAACACTGAAGCTTTCTTT
>once|TRBV12-3/TRBV12-4|.|TRBJ2-1
CASSSGPISYNEQFF
TGTGCCAGCAGTTCCGGACCCATATCCTACAATGAGCAGTTCTTC
>many|TRBV28|.|TRBJ2-7
CASSLRGRNYEQYF
TGTGCCAGCAGTTTACGCGGCAGAAACTACGAGCAGTACTTC
>.|TRBV29-1|TRBD1|TRBJ1-1
CSVEGQGNTEAFF
TGCAGCGTTGAAGGACAGGGGAACACTGAAGCTTTCTTT
>once|TRBV24-1|TRBD2|TRBJ2-4
CATSEGSGRTYDF
TGTGCCACCAGTGAGGGTAGCGGGAGGACATACGACTTC
>few|TRBV7-3|TRBD1|TRBJ2-7
CASSLTGQGVHEQYF
TGTGCCAGCAGCTTAACCGGACAGGGTGTCCACGAGCAGTACTTC
>many|TRBV12-3/TRBV12-4|TRBD2|TRBJ2-1
CASSLSGTELAGDYNEQFF
TGTGCCAGCAGCCTTTCCGGGACAGAACTAGCGGGAGACTACAATGAGCAGTTCTTC
>many|TRBV6-2/TRBV6-3|TRBD2|TRBJ2-7
CASSKWGGYEQYF
TGTGCCAGCAGTAAGTGGGGGGGCTACGAGCAGTACTTC
>.|TRBV3-1|.|TRBJ2-5
CASTSRGGETQYF
TGTGCCAGCACCTCAAGGGGCGGAGAGACCCAGTACTTC
>.|TRBV13|.|TRBJ2-7
CASSSSGTQFSYEQYF
TGTGCCAGCAGCTCCTCCGGGACACAATTCTCCTACGAGCAGTACTTC
>many|TRBV28|TRBD2|TRBJ2-2
CASSLYTSGNTGELFF
TGTGCCAGCAGTTTATACACTAGCGGTAACACCGGGGAGCTGTTTTTT
>.|TRBV28|TRBD2|TRBJ2-1
CASSGTTLYNEQFF
TGTGCCAGCAGTGGGACTACCTTATACAATGAGCAGTTCTTC
>many|TRBV5-1|.|TRBJ2-2
CATQERAGGTGELFF
TGCGCCACCCAGGAGAGGGCCGGGGGCACCGGGGAGCTGTTTTTT
>.|TRBV7-3|.|TRBJ2-1
CASSSAGRSSGHNEQFF
TGTGCCAGCAGCTCCGCTGGGCGGTCCAGCGGGCACAATGAGCAGTTCTTC
>.|TRBV7-9|.|TRBJ2-5
CASSPPSRQETQYF
TGTGCCAGCAGCCCCCCGTCCCGACAAGAGACCCAGTACTTC
>many|TRBV5-1|TRBD1|TRBJ2-7
CASSLGQGQDEQYF
TGCGCCAGCAGCTTGGGACAGGGCCAAGACGAGCAGTACTTC
>many|TRBV2|.|TRBJ1-1
CAKRQENTEAFF
TGTGCCAAAAGACAGGAGAACACTGAAGCTTTCTTT
>few|TRBV6-5|.|TRBJ1-5
CASSSGDVNQPQHF
TGTGCCAGCAGTTCAGGGGATGTCAATCAGCCCCAGCATTTT
>many|TRBV12-3/TRBV12-4|.|TRBJ1-1
CASSPRHLGFWTEAFF
TGTGCCAGCAGCCCTCGACACCTGGGCTTTTGGACTGAAGCTTTCTTT
>many|TRBV28|.|TRBJ2-7
CASSLVGVFYEQYF
TGTGCCAGCAGTTTAGTGGGGGTGTTTTACGAGCAGTACTTC
>many|TRBV28|.|TRBJ2-4
CASTLGDPKNIQYF
TGTGCCAGCACCCTGGGGGATCCCAAAAACATTCAGTACTTC
>many|TRBV19|TRBD1|TRBJ2-7
CASSRTGGQGDEQYF
TGTGCCAGTAGTCGAACCGGCGGACAGGGCGACGAGCAGTACTTC
>few|TRBV15|.|TRBJ1-1
CATSGLGGLTEAFF
TGTGCCACCAGCGGATTAGGGGGGCTTACTGAAGCTTTCTTT
>many|TRBV6-1|TRBD1|TRBJ2-7
CASSDGTGGSYEQYF
TGTGCCAGCAGTGACGGGACAGGGGGCTCCTACGAGCAGTACTTC
>.|TRBV30|.|TRBJ1-5
CAWSDAGSISNQPQHF
TGTGCCTGGAGTGATGCAGGGAGTATAAGCAATCAGCCCCAGCATTTT
>few|TRBV27|.|TRBJ2-3
CASSPTEIESDTQYF
TGTGCCAGCAGCCCGACGGAGATCGAGTCAGATACGCAGTATTTT
>few|TRBV10-3|TRBD1|TRBJ2-5
CAIRRDSQETQYF
TGTGCCATCAGACGGGACAGCCAAGAGACCCAGTACTTC
>few|TRBV6-1|.|TRBJ1-5
CASNLVSGNQPQHF
TGTGCCAGCAACCTAGTCAGCGGAAATCAGCCCCAGCATTTT
>many|TRBV6-1|TRBD2|TRBJ2-7
CASSARTSGRAYEQYF
TGTGCCAGCAGTGCGAGGACTAGCGGGAGGGCCTACGAGCAGTACTTC
>.|TRBV6-1|.|TRBJ2-7
CASRDPGKAEEYF
TGTGCCAGCAGGGACCCTGGGAAAGCGGAAGAATACTTC
>.|TRBV5-8|TRBD1|TRBJ2-7
CASSIPGQGAGEQYF
TGTGCCAGCAGTATTCCGGGACAGGGGGCGGGCGAGCAGTACTTC
>.|TRBV29-1|TRBD2|TRBJ2-7
CSALGVGTSGTEQYF
TGCAGCGCACTCGGCGTCGGGACTAGCGGGACCGAGCAGTACTTC
>few|TRBV13|.|TRBJ2-1
CASSSLTAEQFF
TGTGCCAGCAGCTCCCTGACAGCGGAGCAGTTCTTC
>many|TRBV6-2/TRBV6-3|.|TRBJ1-2
CASTEGRAGGGYTF
TGTGCCAGCACCGAAGGCAGGGCCGGCGGCGGCTACACCTTC
>few|TRBV7-9|.|TRBJ1-6
CASSLVRQGANSPLHF
TGTGCCAGCAGCTTAGTCCGTCAGGGAGCGAATTCACCCCTCCACTTT
>many|TRBV28|TRBD1|TRBJ2-7
CASSWVTGQGGYEQYF
TGTGCCAGCAGTTGGGTCACGGGACAGGGCGGTTACGAGCAGTACTTC
>many|TRBV2|TRBD2|TRBJ2-7
CASRFTSDEQYF
TGTGCCAGCAGGTTTACTAGCGACGAGCAGTACTTC
>.|TRBV5-5|TRBD1|TRBJ1-5
CASSLGTGASNQPQHF
TGTGCCAGCAGCTTGGGGACAGGGGCGAGCAATCAGCCCCAGCATTTT
>few|TRBV11-2|TRBD2|TRBJ2-1
CASSLGASGGHNEQFF
TGTGCCAGCAGCTTAGGAGCTAGCGGGGGTCACAATGAGCAGTTCTTC
>many|TRBV28|.|TRBJ1-5
CASSRINSNQPQHF
TGTGCCAGCAGCCGTATTAATAGCAATCAGCCCCAGCATTTT
>few|TRBV12-3/TRBV12-4|.|TRBJ2-1
CASSSRALSYNEQFF
TGTGCCAGCAGTTCCAGGGCCCTTTCCTACAATGAGCAGTTCTTC
>.|TRBV6-2/TRBV6-3|TRBD1|TRBJ2-4
CASNTPGQYKNIQYF
TGTGCCAGCAATACGCCGGGACAGTACAAAAACATTCAGTACTTC